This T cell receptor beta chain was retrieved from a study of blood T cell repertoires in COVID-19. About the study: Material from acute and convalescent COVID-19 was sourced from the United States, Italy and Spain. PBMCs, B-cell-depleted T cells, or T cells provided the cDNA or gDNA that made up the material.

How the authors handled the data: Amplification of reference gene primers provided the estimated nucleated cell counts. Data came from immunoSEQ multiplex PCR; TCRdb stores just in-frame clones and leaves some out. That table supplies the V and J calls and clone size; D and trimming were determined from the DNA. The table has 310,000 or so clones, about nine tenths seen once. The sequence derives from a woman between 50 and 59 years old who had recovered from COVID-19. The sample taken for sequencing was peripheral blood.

The CDR3 DNA reads TGTGCCAGCAGCCATCTCACCGGGAGGAACTCTGGGGCCAACGTCCTGACTTTC. This translates into CASSHLTGRNSGANVLTF. The V gene is TRBV14, the J gene TRBJ2-6; 7 bases are a match to TRBD2. V lost 3 bases to trimming and J lost 0 bases; unmatched junction nucleotides: 8. CDR3 length: 18 amino acids. CDR1 and CDR2 (germline): SGHDN, FVKESK.